This T cell receptor beta chain was sequenced for a study of CD8 T cells in ankylosing spondylitis. A remark on this clonotype: The antigen is not known.

The CDR3 is made up of 16 amino acids. The V end lost 5 bases, the J end lost 5 bases, and 21 bases lay between the germline ends. TCRdb re-analysed the 5' RACE reads in MiXCR, keeping a single row per CDR3 protein. The sample lists around 250,000 distinct CDR3 sequences; around 11% were seen once. Whole-study results and caveats: Significantly higher representation of disease-linked clones was reported for matched ankylosing spondylitis synovial fluid.

Material for sequencing was blood, either unsorted or a sorted T cell fraction (not recorded which). The receptor was isolated from a male donor with ankylosing spondylitis or in good health (not recorded which). The chain links TRBV12-3 or TRBV12-4 to TRBJ2-5, with D tentatively TRBD2 (7 bases). CDR3 sequence reads: CASSPLGGGAEETQYF. CDR3 bases: TGTGCCAGCAGTCCCCTGGGGGGGGGGGCTGAGGAGACCCAGTACTTC.